The 22 T cell receptor beta chains below come from one sample, sequenced in a study of blood T cell repertoires in COVID-19. Assay used: immunoSEQ multiplex PCR; TCRdb lists only in-frame clones, some missing. Of about 110,000 clones listed, 88% were seen once; the top ten hold under 3%. The sequenced sample consisted of peripheral blood. The receptor set was obtained from a human donor in a cohort sampled during active COVID-19.

This chain links TRBV5-1 with TRBJ2-7; D is possibly TRBD1 (5 bases). The CDR3 length is 12 residues. The germline CDR1 and CDR2 sequences are SGHRS and YFSETQ. The V end lost 5 bases, the J end lost 2 bases, and 8 bases lay between the germline ends. CDR3 sequence (DNA): TGCGCCAGCAGATCCAGGGCCTACGAGCAGTACTTC. Its protein product is CASRSRAYEQYF.

The genes are TRBV15 and TRBJ2-5, with a weak D call TRBD1 (5 bases). CDR1 is LNHNV, CDR2 YYDKDF, per germline (reference sequence). V dropped 3 bases and J dropped 4 bases, with 12 bases sitting between them. CDR3 length equals 14 residues. The DNA of the CDR3 is TGTGCCACCAGCAGCCCTTATAGGGGAGAGACCCAGTACTTC. Protein sequence: CATSSPYRGETQYF.

In nucleotides, the CDR3 is TGCAGCGTTGGAGACCCACAGGGGTTGACCTATGGCTACACCTTC. Translation gives CSVGDPQGLTYGYTF. This sequence joins TRBV29-1 and TRBJ1-2, with TRBD1 matching 7 bases. Germline CDR1 and CDR2: SQVTM and ANQGSEA. CDR3 length: 15 amino acids. The trim removed 4 bases at V and 4 bases at J, leaving 12 bases unmatched.

The chain links TRBV5-1 to TRBJ2-1; TRBD1 is a possible D gene (6 bases). In germline, CDR1 is SGHRS, CDR2 YFSETQ. The CDR3 is 15 amino acids. The germline V and J ends were trimmed by 0 bases and 8 bases, with 15 bases remaining between them. CDR3 loop: CASSLERGSSDEQFF. CDR3 DNA sequence: TGCGCCAGCAGCTTGGAAAGGGGGAGCTCGGATGAGCAGTTCTTC.

In this sample, this clone turned up once. The chain couples TRBV25-1 to TRBJ2-7, with TRBD1 matching over 9 bases. V shed 2 bases, J shed 5 bases, and the junction held 7 bases outside the gene matches. The CDR3 contains 15 residues. Germline V gene lookup returns CDR1 MGHDK and CDR2 SYGVNS. The CDR3 DNA reads TGTGCCAGCAGTGAAGAGGACAGGGGTCGCAACGAGCAGTACTTC. Encoded protein: CASSEEDRGRNEQYF.

The chain recombines TRBV18 with TRBJ2-3; 10 nucleotides line up with TRBD2. CDR3 length: 15 amino acids. Germline lookup yields CDR1 KGHSH and CDR2 LQKENI. V was clipped by 6 bases and J by 4 bases; unmatched bases: 7. CDR3 sequence (DNA): TGTGCCAGCTCGGGCACAGCGGGAGGGCCAGATACGCAGTATTTT. Protein product: CASSGTAGGPDTQYF.

The V gene is TRBV28, the J gene TRBJ2-3; 9 bases line up with TRBD2. The V segment lost 5 bases and the J segment 2 bases; nucleotides outside the gene matches: 11. Looked up from germline, CDR1 is MDHEN and CDR2 is SYDVKM. The CDR3 spans 17 residues. CDR3 in DNA: TGTGCCAGCAGTCCCCGCTTAGCGGGGGCCCTCACAGATACGCAGTATTTT. Translated: CASSPRLAGALTDTQYF.

The chain carries TRBV6-6 and TRBJ2-7, with 7 bases fitting TRBD1. This CDR3 has 15 amino acids. Germline V gene sequence: CDR1 MNHNY, CDR2 SVGAGI (reference sequence). With 4 bases clipped from V and 7 bases from J, the junction kept 13 bases outside the gene matches. The CDR3 DNA sequence: TGTGCCAGCAGTTCGACCCAGACAGGGTTGGGGGAGCAGTACTTC. Its protein is CASSSTQTGLGEQYF.

This chain connects TRBV3-1 (or the pseudogene TRBV3-2) to TRBJ2-1; 7 bases match TRBD2. The germline V gene encodes CDR1 LGHDT and CDR2 YNNKEL (reference sequence). Losses at the gene ends were 1 base for V and 6 bases for J; bases not matched to a gene: 12. The length of the CDR3 is 17 residues. CDR3 protein: CASSQVRGRLASNEQFF. The CDR3 DNA reads TGTGCCAGCAGCCAAGTGAGGGGCAGACTAGCTTCCAATGAGCAGTTCTTC.

This chain joins TRBV29-1 and TRBJ1-2; TRBD1 aligns across 9 bases. The V gene end was trimmed by 6 bases and the J gene end by 3 bases; junction bases not matched to a gene: 2. Looked up from germline, CDR1 is SQVTM and CDR2 is ANQGSEA. The CDR3 length is 12 residues. CDR3 protein: CSVGDRDYGYTF. The CDR3 DNA follows: TGCAGCGTAGGGGACAGGGACTATGGCTACACCTTC.

The rearrangement joins TRBV6-6 to TRBJ1-5; D might be TRBD1 (6 bases). CDR3 length: 13 amino acids. The germline CDR1 and CDR2 sequences are MNHNY and SVGAGI (reference sequence). V was shortened by 8 bases and J by 4 bases, with 12 bases between the two germline ends. The CDR3 DNA reads as TGTGCCAGCTCCAACAGGGATAATCAGCCCCAGCATTTT. It translates to CASSNRDNQPQHF.

The V call is TRBV7-8, the J call TRBJ2-7; 8 bases are shared with TRBD2. From germline, CDR1 is SGHVS and CDR2 FQNEAQ. The CDR3 length is 16 residues. V shed 1 base, J shed 2 bases, and the junction held 7 bases outside the gene matches. The DNA for the CDR3 is TGTGCCAGCAGCTTAGGGGAGACTAGCGCGGCCTACGAGCAGTACTTC. Translation gives CASSLGETSAAYEQYF.

This chain uses TRBV25-1 with TRBJ1-4, with TRBD1 matching 7 bases. Germline V gene lookup returns CDR1 MGHDK and CDR2 SYGVNS. With 3 bases clipped from V and 10 bases from J, the junction kept 5 bases outside the gene matches. The CDR3 has 13 residues. CDR3 amino acids: CASSDPDRLKLFF. The CDR3 nucleotides are TGTGCCAGCAGTGACCCGGACAGGTTAAAACTGTTTTTT.

V usage is TRBV3-1 (or the pseudogene TRBV3-2) and J usage is TRBJ2-2; D ambiguous. Trimming removed 0 bases at V and 7 bases at J, with 9 bases between. This CDR3 spans 14 amino acids. Per the germline V gene, CDR1 is LGHDT and CDR2 is YNNKEL (reference sequence). For the CDR3, the DNA is TGTGCCAGCAGCCAAGAGCGGTGGGTCGGGGAGCTGTTTTTT. Encoded protein: CASSQERWVGELFF.

The chain couples TRBV18 to TRBJ2-7; 7 bases line up with TRBD1. The CDR3 consists of 16 residues. After removal of 3 bases from V and 4 bases from J, the junction contained 12 bases not matched to a gene. Looked up from germline, CDR1 is KGHSH and CDR2 is LQKENI. The CDR3 nucleotides are TGTGCCAGCTCACCGCATCCTAGGGGGCTAGAATACGAGCAGTACTTC. This gives the protein CASSPHPRGLEYEQYF.

The V call is TRBV2, the J call TRBJ1-1; maybe TRBD1 (5 bases). Germline loops: CDR1 SNHLY, CDR2 FYNNEI. The CDR3 loop spans 14 amino acids. Trimming removed 6 bases at V and 4 bases at J, with 15 bases between. The CDR3 protein is CASSSRGGTTEAFF. The CDR3 DNA reads TGTGCCAGCAGCTCTCGGGGGGGGACCACTGAAGCTTTCTTT.

The V gene is TRBV4-1, the J gene TRBJ2-5; D may be TRBD2 (6 bases). CDR3 length: 14 residues. CDR1 MGHRA and CDR2 YSYEKL come from the germline V gene. V gave up 0 bases and J gave up 5 bases, with 10 bases separating them. CDR3: CASSQDSRGETQYF. The CDR3 DNA reads as TGCGCCAGCAGCCAAGATTCACGGGGGGAGACCCAGTACTTC.

This chain links TRBV6-1 with TRBJ2-1, with D hard to call. Germline V gene data show CDR1 as MNHNS and CDR2 as SASEGT. With 3 bases removed from V and 2 bases from J, the gap between germline ends came to 11 bases. CDR3 length: 15 residues. In DNA form, the CDR3 reads TGTGCCAGCAGTGAGGATAGGAGCCCCTACAATGAGCAGTTCTTC. It translates to CASSEDRSPYNEQFF.

The V call is TRBV19, the J call TRBJ1-5; 9 bases are shared with TRBD1. Per the germline V gene, CDR1 is LNHDA and CDR2 is SQIVND (reference sequence). The ends lost 7 bases at V and 1 base at J; junction bases unmatched: 11. CDR3 length: 17 amino acids. This CDR3 reads CASIKADRGMSNQPQHF. CDR3 coding DNA: TGTGCCAGTATAAAGGCGGACAGGGGAATGAGCAATCAGCCCCAGCATTTT.

The chain has TRBV5-8 and TRBJ2-5, with D perhaps matching TRBD1 (5 bases). This CDR3 has 14 amino acids. The V end lost 1 base, the J end lost 5 bases, and 12 bases lay between the germline ends. CDR1 is SGHTS, CDR2 YDEGEE, per germline. CDR3: CASSLILGQETQYF. Written as DNA, the CDR3 is TGTGCCAGCAGCTTGATTCTGGGGCAGGAGACCCAGTACTTC.

The chain has TRBV11-1 and TRBJ2-7; TRBD1 matches at 7 bases. J gave up 6 bases and V 5 bases, and 10 bases lay outside the gene matches. The CDR3 contains 14 residues. The germline V gene has CDR1 SGHAT and CDR2 FQDESV (reference sequence). CDR3 sequence reads: CASSPRQGNSEQYF. DNA for the CDR3: TGTGCCAGCAGCCCCCGACAGGGTAACAGCGAGCAGTACTTC.

The chain links TRBV5-6 to TRBJ1-4; no reliable D call. The CDR3 covers 16 residues. Looked up from germline, CDR1 is SGHDT and CDR2 is YYEEEE. The V end was cut by 3 bases, the J end by 0 bases, with 12 bases between. This chain's CDR3 is CASSYLSRSTNEKLFF. The CDR3 nucleotides read TGTGCCAGCAGCTACCTCTCGAGGTCAACTAATGAAAAACTGTTTTTT. Drawing the rest from reference TRBV5-6 and TRBJ1-4, the complete variable domain is DAGVTQSPTHLIKTRGQQVTLRCSPKSGHDTVSWYQQALGQGPQFIFQYYEEEERQRGNFPDRFSGHQFPNYSSELNVNALLLGDSALYLCASSYLSRSTNEKLFFGSGTQLSVL.